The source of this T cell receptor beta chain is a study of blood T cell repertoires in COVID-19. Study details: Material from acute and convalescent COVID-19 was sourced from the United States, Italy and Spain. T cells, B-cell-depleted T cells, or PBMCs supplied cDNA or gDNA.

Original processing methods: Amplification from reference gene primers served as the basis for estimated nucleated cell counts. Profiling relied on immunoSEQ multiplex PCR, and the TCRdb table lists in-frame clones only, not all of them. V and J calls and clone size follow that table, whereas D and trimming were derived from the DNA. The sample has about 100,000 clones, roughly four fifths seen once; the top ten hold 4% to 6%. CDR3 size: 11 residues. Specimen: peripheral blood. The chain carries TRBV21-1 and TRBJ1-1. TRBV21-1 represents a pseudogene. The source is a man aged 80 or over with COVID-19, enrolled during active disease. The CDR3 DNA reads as TGTGCCAGCAGCATGGGCCGGGGAGCTTTCTTT. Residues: CASSMGRGAFF.